Listed here are 10 T cell receptor beta chains from one sample, sequenced in a study of blood T cell repertoires in COVID-19. Some clones are missing from TCRdb's copy, which holds only in-frame ones; the method was immunoSEQ multiplex PCR. Among fewer than 150,000 clones listed, about 83% were seen once. Input material: peripheral blood. The receptors derive from a woman in her forties with acute or convalescent COVID-19.

J is TRBJ2-1 and V is TRBV5-1, with TRBD1 identical over 7 bases. With V trimmed by 0 bases and J by 2 bases, 2 bases remained unmatched. The germline V gene has CDR1 SGHRS and CDR2 YFSETQ. The length of the CDR3 is 15 residues. CDR3: CASSLDQGAYNEQFF. In DNA form, the CDR3 reads TGCGCCAGCAGCTTGGACCAGGGGGCCTACAATGAGCAGTTCTTC.

The chain joins TRBV6-2 or TRBV6-3 to TRBJ1-4, with 9 bases fitting TRBD1. In germline, CDR1 is MNHEY, CDR2 SVGEGT. This CDR3 comprises 16 residues. Trimming cost V 6 bases and J 8 bases; bases outside gene matches: 13. CDR3 region: CASSPLRGQGEEKLFF. The CDR3 region has the DNA TGTGCCAGCAGCCCATTAAGGGGACAGGGTGAAGAAAAACTGTTTTTT.

The genes are TRBV3-1 (or the pseudogene TRBV3-2) and TRBJ1-4; 9 bases match TRBD1. V lost 8 bases, J lost 3 bases, and 4 bases stayed unmatched. Germline V gene data show CDR1 as LGHDT and CDR2 as YNNKEL (reference sequence). CDR3 length: 14 residues. CDR3 residues: CASADRGANEKLFF. As DNA, the CDR3 is TGTGCCAGCGCGGACAGGGGTGCTAATGAAAAACTGTTTTTT.

J is TRBJ1-1 and V is TRBV13, with TRBD1 matching over 7 bases. V was clipped by 5 bases and J by 6 bases; unmatched bases: 6. Germline values: CDR1 PRHDT, CDR2 FYEKMQ (reference sequence). CDR3 length: 13 amino acids. CDR3 DNA sequence: TGTGCCAGCAGCCCGCCGGGACAGCCTGAAGCTTTCTTT. Protein: CASSPPGQPEAFF. Full variable domain (missing parts from reference TRBV13 and TRBJ1-1): AAGVIQSPRHLIKEKRETATLKCYPIPRHDTVYWYQQGPGQDPQFLISFYEKMQSDKGSIPDRFSAQQFSDYHSELNMSSLELGDSALYFCASSPPGQPEAFFGQGTRLTVV.

This chain joins TRBV4-1 and TRBJ2-7; D perhaps matches TRBD2 (6 bases). CDR3 length: 15 amino acids. From germline, CDR1 is MGHRA and CDR2 YSYEKL. Trimming removed 4 bases at V and 4 bases at J, with 17 bases between. CDR3 sequence reads: CASSPSRGSLYEQYF. CDR3 DNA: TGCGCCAGCAGCCCTTCCCGGGGGTCTCTTTACGAGCAGTACTTC.

The V and J genes are TRBV7-3 and TRBJ1-1; no definite D call. The CDR3 contains 13 residues. Germline V gene lookup returns CDR1 SGHTA and CDR2 FQGTGA. Trimming took off 5 bases at V and 0 bases at J, with 7 bases between the two ends. The CDR3 nucleotides read TGTGCCAGCAGCAAACAGCTGAACACTGAAGCTTTCTTT. Protein: CASSKQLNTEAFF.

The genes are TRBV19 and TRBJ1-2; 8 positions match TRBD1. The V gene end was trimmed by 6 bases and the J gene end by 5 bases; junction bases not matched to a gene: 5. Germline-derived CDR1 and CDR2 are LNHDA and SQIVND (reference sequence). The CDR3 is 13 residues long. The CDR3, as DNA: TGTGCCAGTAGGTCCGGGACAGGTTATGGCTACACCTTC. Protein: CASRSGTGYGYTF.

This sequence joins TRBV14 and TRBJ1-1; D is uncertain. Between the trimmed V and J ends, which lost 0 bases and 0 bases, there was a span of 11 bases. Per the germline V gene, CDR1 is SGHDN and CDR2 is FVKESK. The CDR3 runs to 16 residues. CDR3 sequence (DNA): TGTGCCAGCAGCCAAGATTTAGTTGCTATGAACACTGAAGCTTTCTTT. Translated: CASSQDLVAMNTEAFF.

This clone appeared once. This sequence joins TRBV6-2 or TRBV6-3 and TRBJ2-4, with 10 bases identical to TRBD2. Trimming removed 5 bases from V and 7 bases from J; junction bases left unmatched: 8. This CDR3 spans 15 amino acids. Germline assignment: CDR1 MNHEY and CDR2 SVGEGT. The CDR3 DNA is TGTGCCAGCAGTCCCCCCGGGACTAGCGTTAACATTCAGTACTTC. Translated: CASSPPGTSVNIQYF.

The rearrangement joins TRBV27 to TRBJ1-4; possibly TRBD1 for D (6 bases). The germline gives CDR1 MNHEY, CDR2 SMNVEV (reference sequence). V was cut by 6 bases and J by 2 bases, with 16 bases left in between. The CDR3 runs to 16 residues. CDR3: CASSLYRTATNEKLFF. CDR3 in DNA: TGTGCCAGCAGCCTCTACCGGACAGCGACTAATGAAAAACTGTTTTTT. Using reference TRBV27 and TRBJ1-4 for the parts outside the CDR3, the full variable domain is EAQVTQNPRYLITVTGKKLTVTCSQNMNHEYMSWYRQDPGLGLRQIYYSMNVEVTDKGDVPEGYKVSRKEKRNFPLILESPSPNQTSLYFCASSLYRTATNEKLFFGSGTQLSVL.